Sequencing of this TCR beta chain was carried out in a study of blood T cell repertoires in COVID-19. About the research overall: Some COVID-19 samples were acute and others convalescent; all came from the United States, Italy and Spain.

The CDR3 has 12 amino acids. From germline, CDR1 is SEHNR and CDR2 FQNEAQ (reference sequence). V was clipped by 6 bases and J by 5 bases, with 10 bases between them. Only a few counts were recorded for this clone. The data were produced by immunoSEQ multiplex PCR, yet TCRdb's version contains in-frame clones alone and is incomplete. The data contain a few hundred thousand clones, about nine tenths of them singletons. The receptor was derived from a man aged 45-65 years with acute or convalescent COVID-19. Sequencing was performed on peripheral blood. The chain carries TRBV7-9 and TRBJ1-1; no reliable D call. CDR3 amino acids: CASSGLRTEAFF. The CDR3 coding sequence is TGTGCCAGCAGTGGATTGAGGACTGAAGCTTTCTTT. Full variable domain (outside the CDR3, taken from reference TRBV7-9 and TRBJ1-1): DTGVSQNPRHKITKRGQNVTFRCDPISEHNRLYWYRQTLGQGPEFLTYFQNEAQLEKSRLLSDRFSAERPKGSFSTLEIQRTEQGDSAMYLCASSGLRTEAFFGQGTRLTVV.